This note documents a single T cell receptor beta chain sequence. No antigen is known for it. The sample belongs to a study of cytomegalovirus exposure and HLA in healthy donors. The study's findings and limits: In vitro assays verified that a few CMV-associated chains recognized CMV antigens specifically.

Profiling relied on immunoSEQ multiplex PCR, and the TCRdb table lists in-frame clones only, not all of them. The sample holds hundreds of thousands of clones, roughly 90% seen once. Input material: PBMCs. This TCR was sampled from a man younger than 35 in good health and CMV-seropositive.

The DNA of the CDR3 is TGTGCCAGCTCACTCCCTGGGGGTACCTACGAGCAGTACTTC. Protein product: CASSLPGGTYEQYF. V is TRBV18 and J is TRBJ2-7, with D perhaps matching TRBD1 or TRBD2 (5 bases each). The germline V gene has CDR1 KGHSH and CDR2 LQKENI. Trimming pared 4 bases from V and 2 bases from J, leaving 12 bases between. The CDR3 is 14 residues long.